The clone carrying this T cell receptor (beta chain) was counted at least ten times. Time point specified: pre-sensitization, week 0. Treatment noted: therapeutic diphenylcyclopropenone sensitization with weekly scalp DPC. Investigators collected blood before applying each patch test. The data belong to a study of human T cells and chemical hapten exposure. TCRdb recomputed calls from the RACE reads with MiXCR, one row per CDR3 protein. Among 300,000 to 450,000 distinct CDR3 sequences listed, 4.5% to 7% were seen once. The sequenced sample was whole blood, obtained in connection with sensitization to the hapten diphenylcyclopropenone (DPC). The sequence was collected from a woman aged 18-29 years with alopecia areata. Some clones in this sample may be carry-over from other donors' samples.

This CDR3 is CASSENQGDQPQHF. The CDR3, as DNA: TGTGCCAGCAGTGAAAATCAGGGAGATCAGCCCCAGCATTTT. V gene TRBV6-5 combines with J gene TRBJ1-5, with D perhaps TRBD1 (5 bases). Trimming removed 5 bases from V and 5 bases from J, with 13 bases in between. The CDR3 consists of 14 residues. The V gene's germline CDR1 is MNHEY and CDR2 SVGAGI.